This passage covers 24 T cell receptor beta chains from one sample sequenced in a study of shared clonotypes between healthy human individuals. Here immunoSEQ multiplex PCR was the method, and the copy in TCRdb shows in-frame clones only, minus some. The sample contains roughly 1,500,000 clones, approximately 98.5% of which appear only once. The sequenced material came from naive CD4+ T cells sorted from blood. Noted subset: CD45RA+ positively selected. These receptors were collected from a man younger than 40 in good health.

The chain employs TRBV28 and TRBJ1-5; D gene ambiguous. In germline, CDR1 is MDHEN, CDR2 SYDVKM. The CDR3 is made up of 11 amino acids. The CDR3 DNA reads as TGTGCTTGGGGAGACGGTCAGCCCCAGCATTTT. Protein sequence: CAWGDGQPQHF.

The chain is built from TRBV20-1 and TRBJ1-2; unclear D gene. The V end lost 6 bases, the J end lost 7 bases, and 9 bases lay between the germline ends. Germline lookup yields CDR1 DFQATT and CDR2 SNEGSKA (reference sequence). CDR3 size: 10 residues. The CDR3: CSARTSGYTF. In DNA, the CDR3 is TGCAGTGCAAGGACCAGTGGCTACACCTTC.

The CDR3 sequence: CASSWVTGTTNNEQFF. The CDR3, as DNA: TGCGCCAGCAGCTGGGTGACCGGGACTACAAACAATGAGCAGTTCTTC. The chain recombines TRBV5-1 with TRBJ2-1; 7 bases line up with TRBD2. This CDR3 is 16 amino acids long. The V and J ends lost 3 bases and 5 bases, in that order; junction bases with no gene match: 11. Looked up from germline, CDR1 is SGHRS and CDR2 is YFSETQ.

This chain uses TRBV11-3 with TRBJ2-3; D ambiguous. The germline V gene has CDR1 SGHNT and CDR2 YENEEA. Between the trimmed V and J ends, which lost 0 bases and 6 bases, there was a span of 4 bases. The CDR3 has 12 residues. CDR3 protein: CASSLERDTQYF. As DNA, the CDR3 is TGTGCCAGCAGCTTAGAGAGGGATACGCAGTATTTT.

The chain is built from TRBV5-4 and TRBJ2-7; D call uncertain. Trimming removed 7 bases from V and 1 base from J, with 12 bases in between. The CDR3 spans 13 residues. Germline loops: CDR1 SGHNT, CDR2 YYREEE (reference sequence). The DNA for the CDR3 is TGTGCCAGCCGACGGGTAGGGTCCTACGAGCAGTACTTC. Protein: CASRRVGSYEQYF.

This clone was detected only once. The rearrangement joins TRBV28 to TRBJ1-1; perhaps TRBD1 as D (6 bases). CDR3 length: 9 amino acids. The germline V gene has CDR1 MDHEN and CDR2 SYDVKM. Between the trimmed V and J ends, which lost 8 bases and 8 bases, there was a span of 6 bases. The DNA of the CDR3 is TGTGCCAGCGGGACAGAAGCTTTCTTT. Translation gives CASGTEAFF.

CDR3 amino acids: CASSGGGQGAPTDTQYF. DNA for the CDR3: TGCGCCAGCAGCGGAGGGGGACAGGGGGCTCCCACAGATACGCAGTATTTT. This chain joins TRBV5-1 and TRBJ2-3; 12 nucleotides match TRBD1. Trimming removed 4 bases from V and 2 bases from J; junction bases left unmatched: 8. CDR3 length equals 17 residues. Germline CDR1 and CDR2: SGHRS and YFSETQ.

The J gene is TRBJ2-3, the V gene TRBV10-3, with TRBD2 matching over 14 bases. V was pared by 5 bases and J by 1 base, with 5 bases of the junction left unmatched. The CDR3 totals 17 residues. Germline CDR1 is ENHRY and CDR2 is SYGVKD. The CDR3 DNA sequence: TGTGCCATCAGTATAGGACTAGCGGGAGGAGGCACAGATACGCAGTATTTT. It codes for CAISIGLAGGGTDTQYF.

The genes are TRBV28 and TRBJ1-1, with TRBD1 matching 10 bases. The CDR3 loop spans 13 amino acids. Per germline, CDR1 MDHEN and CDR2 SYDVKM. The CDR3 DNA is TGTGCAACAGGACAGGGGGTGGACACTGAAGCTTTCTTT. Amino acids: CATGQGVDTEAFF.

The CDR3 region has the DNA TGTGCCAGTAGTATCCGGCTAGCGGTGAACTACGAGCAGTACTTC. Translation: CASSIRLAVNYEQYF. The chain employs TRBV19 and TRBJ2-7; 7 bases map to TRBD2. With 3 bases clipped from V and 3 bases from J, the junction kept 8 bases outside the gene matches. The CDR3 runs to 15 residues. Germline V gives CDR1 LNHDA, CDR2 SQIVND (reference sequence).

The gene calls are TRBV9 and TRBJ2-7, with D perhaps matching TRBD1 or TRBD2 (5 bases each). Germline loops: CDR1 SGDLS, CDR2 YYNGEE. The V and J ends lost 4 bases and 2 bases respectively, with 19 bases between them. The CDR3 is 16 amino acids. The CDR3 region is CASSPQQGVLPYEQYF. The CDR3 DNA is TGTGCCAGCAGCCCCCAGCAGGGAGTGCTTCCCTACGAGCAGTACTTC.

This chain uses TRBV7-9 with TRBJ1-4; D gene unclear. V was pared by 5 bases and J by 5 bases, with 12 bases between. The CDR3 sequence is 14 residues long. CDR1 SEHNR and CDR2 FQNEAQ come from the germline V gene (reference sequence). CDR3 loop: CASSAREGNEKLFF. The CDR3 nucleotides are TGTGCCAGCAGCGCACGGGAAGGGAATGAAAAACTGTTTTTT.

The genes are TRBV2 and TRBJ2-5, with 7 bases lining up with TRBD2. With 7 bases clipped from V and 4 bases from J, the junction kept 12 bases outside the gene matches. CDR3 length: 15 residues. Germline V lookup: CDR1 SNHLY, CDR2 FYNNEI. The CDR3 region is CASMSQAGVIETQYF. The CDR3 nucleotides are TGTGCCAGCATGAGTCAGGCGGGAGTCATAGAGACCCAGTACTTC.

V gene TRBV5-1 combines with J gene TRBJ2-3, with a weak D call TRBD1 (5 bases). Germline V gene data show CDR1 as SGHRS and CDR2 as YFSETQ. Trimming cost V 7 bases and J 4 bases, with 16 bases left between them. This CDR3 has 14 amino acids. For the CDR3, the DNA is TGCGCCAGCTATGACAGTGGATGGGCAGATACGCAGTATTTT. Its translation is CASYDSGWADTQYF.

The chain recombines TRBV28 with TRBJ2-3; possible D gene TRBD2, 6 bases. The CDR3 has 14 amino acids. The germline CDR1 and CDR2 sequences are MDHEN and SYDVKM. The V end was cut by 5 bases, the J end by 8 bases, with 17 bases between. The CDR3 DNA is TGTGCCAGCAGTCCTCCCGGAGGGCCTAGTACGCAGTATTTT. Translating it yields CASSPPGGPSTQYF. Full variable domain (outside the CDR3, taken from reference TRBV28 and TRBJ2-3): DVKVTQSSRYLVKRTGEKVFLECVQDMDHENMFWYRQDPGLGLRLIYFSYDVKMKEKGDIPEGYSVSREKKERFSLILESASTNQTSMYLCASSPPGGPSTQYFGPGTRLTVL.

This chain uses TRBV9 with TRBJ2-1, with 9 bases identical to TRBD1. The trim removed 3 bases at V and 2 bases at J, leaving 12 bases unmatched. The CDR3 length is 18 residues. Germline V gives CDR1 SGDLS, CDR2 YYNGEE. CDR3: CASSGTGAAHTPYNEQFF. DNA of the CDR3: TGTGCCAGCAGCGGGACAGGGGCCGCTCATACCCCCTACAATGAGCAGTTCTTC.

The chain couples TRBV7-8 to TRBJ2-4; D might be TRBD1 or TRBD2, each matching 5 bases. Trimming pared 5 bases from V and 0 bases from J, leaving 17 bases between. This CDR3 spans 17 amino acids. Germline CDR1 is SGHVS and CDR2 is FQNEAQ. CDR3 in DNA: TGTGCCAGCAGCACTCAGGGCGGGTCCTTAGCCAAAAACATTCAGTACTTC. It is translated as CASSTQGGSLAKNIQYF.

The chain employs TRBV7-9 and TRBJ2-5; 7 positions agree with TRBD1. The germline V gene has CDR1 SEHNR and CDR2 FQNEAQ (reference sequence). The length of the CDR3 is 18 residues. With 4 bases clipped from V and 5 bases from J, the junction kept 19 bases outside the gene matches. CDR3 residues: CASSSIRDSSGYEETQYF. The CDR3, as DNA: TGTGCCAGCAGCTCAATCCGGGACAGTTCGGGTTATGAGGAGACCCAGTACTTC.

V gene TRBV5-1 combines with J gene TRBJ2-7; D possibly matches TRBD1 or TRBD2 (5 bases each). Looked up from germline, CDR1 is SGHRS and CDR2 is YFSETQ. This CDR3 comprises 15 residues. Between the trimmed V and J ends, which lost 2 bases and 4 bases, there was a span of 16 bases. This chain's CDR3 is CASSLGAGTSYEQYF. The CDR3 bases are TGCGCCAGCAGCTTAGGTGCAGGGACGAGTTACGAGCAGTACTTC. Together with reference TRBV5-1 and TRBJ2-7, the CDR3 gives the full variable domain: KAGVTQTPRYLIKTRGQQVTLSCSPISGHRSVSWYQQTPGQGLQFLFEYFSETQRNKGNFPGRFSGRQFSNSRSEMNVSTLELGDSALYLCASSLGAGTSYEQYFGPGTRLTVT.

The rearrangement links TRBV5-4 to TRBJ1-1; D is ambiguous. V lost 0 bases, J lost 1 base, and 13 bases lay in between. CDR1 and CDR2 from the germline V gene are SGHNT and YYREEE (reference sequence). This CDR3 contains 16 residues. In DNA, the CDR3 is TGTGCCAGCAGCTTGGAGCCCAAAGCCTCGAACACTGAAGCTTTCTTT. Protein product: CASSLEPKASNTEAFF.

The chain recombines TRBV30 with TRBJ2-2; TRBD2 aligns across 8 bases. Germline CDR1 and CDR2: GTSNPN and SVGIG (reference sequence). The CDR3 has 18 residues. V shed 1 base, J shed 0 bases, and the junction held 10 bases outside the gene matches. CDR3: CAWSAVLAADTNTGELFF. The CDR3 DNA reads as TGTGCCTGGAGTGCGGTACTAGCGGCGGATACGAACACCGGGGAGCTGTTTTTT.

The chain couples TRBV5-1 to TRBJ2-1; 7 nucleotides align to TRBD2. The V gene's germline CDR1 is SGHRS and CDR2 YFSETQ. CDR3 length: 18 amino acids. V trimming: 0 bases; J trimming: 1 base; junction bases outside the gene matches: 10. The CDR3 protein is CASSLARGLTPSYNEQFF. CDR3 coding DNA: TGCGCCAGCAGCTTGGCCCGGGGACTAACCCCATCCTACAATGAGCAGTTCTTC.

The chain employs TRBV6-1 and TRBJ2-7; no firm D call. Trimming took 5 bases from V and 2 from J, leaving 10 bases between them. CDR3 size: 13 residues. The germline V gene has CDR1 MNHNS and CDR2 SASEGT. Here the CDR3 DNA reads TGTGCCAGCAGTCCAGCGCTCCCCTACGAGCAGTACTTC. Its protein is CASSPALPYEQYF.

The count of this clone is one. This chain links TRBV19 with TRBJ2-7, with D tentatively TRBD1 or TRBD2 (5 bases each). V was clipped by 3 bases and J by 7 bases, with 16 bases between them. Looked up from germline, CDR1 is LNHDA and CDR2 is SQIVND (reference sequence). This CDR3 has 14 residues. The CDR3 spells CASSIQGAWGEQYF. Written as DNA, the CDR3 is TGTGCCAGTAGTATCCAAGGGGCCTGGGGGGAGCAGTACTTC.